These 13 T cell receptor beta chains were all obtained from the same sample, sequenced in a study of PD-1 blockade in classical Hodgkin lymphoma (dated by TCRdb to 2018 to 2020). Library construction relied on the immunoSEQ multiplex PCR assay. Imported from immuneACCESS, the table was reduced by TCRdb to in-frame sequences with V and J called. These copies leave out some clones; in studies compared against another copy, an unresolved V gene accounts for under half, and the cause of the remainder is not known. Counted in this sample were some 90,000 clones; over 75% of them appeared once. Of the sample, about 9.4% is held by the ten largest clones. The sample's time point label, in plain terms: cycle 4 day 1 (C4D1), after more than five weeks of nivolumab. Every trial patient had relapsed following autologous stem cell transplantation, and prior brentuximab vedotin exposure was what differed among cohorts A, B and C.

Here the sequenced sample was peripheral blood mononuclear cells (PBMCs), taken before the fourth cycle of nivolumab. These receptors were taken from a human donor with classical Hodgkin lymphoma.

The chain employs TRBV18 and TRBJ2-3; no firm D call. The germline V and J ends were trimmed by 5 bases and 0 bases, with 9 bases remaining between them. Germline CDR1 KGHSH, CDR2 LQKENI. The length of the CDR3 is 14 residues. CDR3 DNA: TGTGCCAGCTCAGAGGTGGCTAGCACAGATACGCAGTATTTT. Protein: CASSEVASTDTQYF.

There are a few counts of this clone. This sequence joins TRBV7-2 and TRBJ2-7; TRBD2 aligns across 7 bases. Germline assignment: CDR1 SGHTA and CDR2 FQGNSA. The V segment lost 3 bases and the J segment 3 bases; nucleotides outside the gene matches: 5. The CDR3 has 14 residues. This CDR3 reads CASSFHPSGYEQYF. CDR3 bases: TGTGCCAGCAGCTTCCATCCTAGCGGCTACGAGCAGTACTTC.

The V call is TRBV5-1, the J call TRBJ2-7; D is tentatively TRBD1 or TRBD2 (5 bases each). CDR1 and CDR2 from the germline V gene are SGHRS and YFSETQ. This CDR3 region has 14 residues. V dropped 4 bases and J dropped 0 bases, with 11 bases sitting between them. The CDR3 loop reads CASSGTGSSYEQYF. For the CDR3, the DNA is TGCGCCAGCAGCGGGACCGGTAGCTCCTACGAGCAGTACTTC.

The chain employs TRBV25-1 and TRBJ1-3; TRBD1 might be the D (6 bases). V shed 4 bases and J shed 2 bases, with 12 bases lying between them. The CDR3 runs to 15 residues. CDR1 is MGHDK and CDR2 is SYGVNS in the germline V gene. This CDR3 reads CASSGWQGTGNTIYF. DNA of the CDR3: TGTGCCAGCAGTGGGTGGCAGGGGACTGGAAACACCATATATTTT.

This clone has more than one count but fewer than ten. This sequence joins TRBV27 and TRBJ1-1; tentative D call: TRBD1 (6 bases). The ends were cut back, 1 base at V and 3 bases at J, with 12 bases in the middle. CDR1 and CDR2 from the germline V gene are MNHEY and SMNVEV (reference sequence). The CDR3 runs to 15 residues. The CDR3 bases are TGTGCCAGCAGTTTATGGGGCAGGGGTCACACTGAAGCTTTCTTT. Protein product: CASSLWGRGHTEAFF.

The chain links TRBV6-5 to TRBJ1-3; D gene uncertain. This CDR3 is built from 15 residues. Germline V CDR1 and CDR2: MNHEY, SVGAGI. V was shortened by 0 bases and J by 0 bases, with 6 bases between the two germline ends. Here the CDR3 DNA reads TGTGCCAGCAGTTACTCCCACAACTCTGGAAACACCATATATTTT. Translating gives CASSYSHNSGNTIYF.

The chain joins TRBV20-1 to TRBJ2-7; no clear D gene. The CDR3 is made up of 11 amino acids. V was cut by 0 bases and J by 3 bases, with 3 bases left in between. Germline-derived CDR1 and CDR2 are DFQATT and SNEGSKA (reference sequence). CDR3 sequence (DNA): TGCAGTGCTAGAGAGGGCTACGAGCAGTACTTC. It codes for CSAREGYEQYF.

The chain joins TRBV11-2 to TRBJ2-7; D is unclear. Per germline, CDR1 SGHAT and CDR2 FQNNGV. Trimming removed 2 bases at V and 6 bases at J, with 8 bases between. The CDR3 length is 12 residues. DNA for the CDR3: TGTGCCAGCAGCTTAACCGGGTTCGAGCAGTACTTC. Translation gives CASSLTGFEQYF.

The chain combines TRBV15 with TRBJ1-6, with D hard to call. Trimming removed 3 bases at V and 4 bases at J, with 10 bases between. The CDR3 contains 15 residues. The germline V gene has CDR1 LNHNV and CDR2 YYDKDF (reference sequence). The CDR3 is CATSSPRIYNSPLHF. CDR3 coding DNA: TGTGCCACCAGCAGCCCCAGGATTTATAATTCACCCCTCCACTTT.

The V gene is TRBV4-2, the J gene TRBJ2-1; D is uncertain. Trimming left V 2 bases short and J 4 bases short, with 21 bases between. Germline CDR1 is LGHNA and CDR2 is YNFKEQ. This CDR3 has 18 residues. The DNA of the CDR3 is TGTGCCAGCAGCCAAATCCTCATACACCCTGATTGGTACAATGAGCAGTTCTTC. It yields the protein CASSQILIHPDWYNEQFF.

The chain has TRBV2 and TRBJ1-6; TRBD1 matches at 7 bases. This CDR3 contains 15 residues. The V segment lost 5 bases and the J segment 7 bases; nucleotides outside the gene matches: 8. Per germline, CDR1 SNHLY and CDR2 FYNNEI. In nucleotides, the CDR3 is TGTGCCAGCAGTTCGGGACAGTCTCTGAATTCACCCCTCCACTTT. It codes for CASSSGQSLNSPLHF.

This clone has just one count. This chain connects TRBV2 to TRBJ2-1; 13 nucleotides match TRBD2. The CDR3 length is 19 residues. The J segment lost 1 base and the V segment lost 2 bases, leaving 8 bases of the junction unmatched. Per germline, CDR1 SNHLY and CDR2 FYNNEI. This CDR3 reads CASSESWTSGGHSYNEQFF. As DNA, the CDR3 is TGTGCCAGCAGTGAATCTTGGACTAGCGGGGGCCATTCCTACAATGAGCAGTTCTTC. Full variable domain (remainder filled in from reference TRBV2 and TRBJ2-1): EPEVTQTPSHQVTQMGQEVILRCVPISNHLYFYWYRQILGQKVEFLVSFYNNEISEKSEIFDDQFSVERPDGSNFTLKIRSTKLEDSAMYFCASSESWTSGGHSYNEQFFGPGTRLTVL.

The chain recombines TRBV6-5 with TRBJ2-5; TRBD2 matches at 16 bases. The ends lost 6 bases at V and 5 bases at J; junction bases unmatched: 3. CDR1 MNHEY and CDR2 SVGAGI come from the germline V gene. The CDR3 is 15 residues long. The CDR3 loop is CASRGLAGGRETQYF. Written as DNA, the CDR3 is TGTGCCAGCAGGGGACTAGCGGGGGGGCGTGAGACCCAGTACTTC.